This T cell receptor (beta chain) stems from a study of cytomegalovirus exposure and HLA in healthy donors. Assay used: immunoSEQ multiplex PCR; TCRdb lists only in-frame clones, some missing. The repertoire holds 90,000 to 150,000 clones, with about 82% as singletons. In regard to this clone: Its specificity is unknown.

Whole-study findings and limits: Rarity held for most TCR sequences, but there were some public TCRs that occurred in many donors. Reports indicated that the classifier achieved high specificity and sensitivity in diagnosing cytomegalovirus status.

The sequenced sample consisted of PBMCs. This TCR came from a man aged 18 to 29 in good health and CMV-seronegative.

The CDR3 region is CASREGAGSEQYF. The CDR3 nucleotides read TGCGCCAGCCGGGAGGGGGCGGGTTCCGAGCAGTACTTC. The rearrangement uses TRBV10-2 and TRBJ2-7; a possible D gene is TRBD2 (8 bases). The CDR3 totals 13 residues. Trimming took off 8 bases at V and 6 bases at J, with 17 bases between the two ends. CDR1 is WSHSY, CDR2 SAAADI, per germline.